Following are 16 T cell receptor beta chains from one sample sequenced in a study of human T cells and chemical hapten exposure. Indicated time point: patch test 2, 6 weeks after DPC sensitization. Treatment: therapeutic diphenylcyclopropenone sensitization with weekly scalp DPC. TCRdb called the RACE reads again in MiXCR, with one record for every CDR3 protein. The profile covers roughly 54,000 distinct CDR3 sequences, with about 10% appearing a single time and 1.7% taken by the ten largest. The starting material was whole blood, obtained in connection with sensitization to the hapten diphenylcyclopropenone (DPC). These receptor sequences come from a woman aged 45-59 years with alopecia areata. Some clones in this sample may be carry-over from other donors' samples.

Ten or more counts support this clonotype. The V call is TRBV20-1, the J call TRBJ2-7, with D possibly matching TRBD2 (6 bases). The CDR3 loop spans 13 amino acids. CDR1 and CDR2 (germline): DFQATT, SNEGSKA (reference sequence). V lost 0 bases and J lost 3, with 9 bases in between. CDR3 coding DNA: TGCAGTGCTAGAGACGACGGGAGCTACGAGCAGTACTTC. It encodes CSARDDGSYEQYF.

This chain joins TRBV10-1 and TRBJ1-1; TRBD1 aligns across 8 bases. The germline gives CDR1 WNHNN, CDR2 SYGVQD (reference sequence). This CDR3 has 13 amino acids. V was clipped by 4 bases and J by 5 bases; unmatched bases: 3. CDR3: CASSAGGSTEAFF. The CDR3 coding sequence is TGCGCCAGCAGTGCAGGGGGCTCGACTGAAGCTTTCTTT.

This clonotype came up a few times. The chain combines TRBV5-5 with TRBJ2-7, with 8 bases that match TRBD1. Trimming removed 0 bases from V and 2 bases from J; junction bases left unmatched: 7. Germline loops: CDR1 SGHKS, CDR2 YYEKEE (reference sequence). The CDR3 is 16 amino acids. CDR3 region: CASSLVGTGPPYEQYF. For the CDR3, the DNA is TGTGCCAGCAGCTTGGTGGGGACAGGCCCTCCCTACGAGCAGTACTTC. Complete variable domain (other parts from reference TRBV5-5 and TRBJ2-7): DAGVTQSPTHLIKTRGQQVTLRCSPISGHKSVSWYQQVLGQGPQFIFQYYEKEERGRGNFPDRFSARQFPNYSSELNVNALLLGDSALYLCASSLVGTGPPYEQYFGPGTRLTVT.

The sample holds a few counts of this clonotype. The chain recombines TRBV7-2 with TRBJ2-1; D possibly corresponds to TRBD2 (5 bases). CDR1 is SGHTA and CDR2 is FQGNSA in the germline V gene. This CDR3 comprises 12 residues. Trimming took off 3 bases at V and 9 bases at J, with 9 bases between the two ends. The CDR3 DNA reads as TGTGCCAGCAGCTTTCGTGCGGGTGAGCAGTTCTTC. It codes for CASSFRAGEQFF.

There are a few counts of this clonotype. The genes are TRBV4-2 and TRBJ2-7; no reliable D call. CDR1 and CDR2 (germline): LGHNA, YNFKEQ. The germline V and J ends were trimmed by 0 bases and 6 bases, with 15 bases remaining between them. The CDR3 is made up of 15 amino acids. The CDR3 spells CASSQEGSTGREQYF. The CDR3 coding sequence is TGTGCCAGCAGCCAAGAGGGGTCAACCGGGCGCGAGCAGTACTTC.

This clonotype has more than one count but fewer than ten. The junction and the germline gene differ at one end; a read error may be behind it. The rearrangement links TRBV18 to TRBJ2-1, with D perhaps TRBD1 (5 bases). CDR1 and CDR2 from the germline V gene are KGHSH and LQKENI. The CDR3 loop spans 14 amino acids. CDR3 sequence (DNA): TGTGCCAGCTTACCACCGTCAGGGTCCGGTGAGCAGTTCTTC. Translation: CASLPPSGSGEQFF.

The chain carries TRBV29-1 and TRBJ2-2; D may be TRBD2 (6 bases). The CDR3 is 15 amino acids. Deletions cut 6 bases from V and 1 base from J, with 15 bases between. CDR1 and CDR2 from the germline V gene are SQVTM and ANQGSEA. The CDR3 nucleotides read TGCAGCGTAGCATCCGGGACTCAGAACACCGGGGAGCTGTTTTTT. This gives the protein CSVASGTQNTGELFF.

This chain links TRBV21-1 with TRBJ2-3. TRBV21-1 is described as a pseudogene. CDR3 size: 15 residues. The CDR3 sequence is CASSKASRRTNTQYF. CDR3 DNA sequence: TGTGCCAGCAGCAAAGCGTCACGTCGAACGAATACGCAGTATTTT.

The rearrangement uses TRBV12-3 or TRBV12-4 and TRBJ1-5; tentatively, D is TRBD1 (5 bases). Trimming stripped 1 base from V and 0 bases from J, with 10 bases between. The CDR3 runs 16 residues. The CDR3 DNA reads TGTGCCAGCAGTTTAGGCGGGGCATATAGCAATCAGCCCCAGCATTTT. Amino acid sequence: CASSLGGAYSNQPQHF.

This clonotype was counted at least ten times. The chain joins TRBV29-1 to TRBJ1-5; possible D gene TRBD1, 6 bases. This CDR3 region has 13 residues. Trimming left V 6 bases short and J 6 bases short, with 15 bases between. Germline loops: CDR1 SQVTM, CDR2 ANQGSEA. Here the CDR3 reads CSVSAGGGQPQHF. The CDR3 bases are TGCAGCGTATCCGCCGGAGGGGGTCAGCCCCAGCATTTT.

This clonotype was picked up many times. The CDR3 region has the DNA TGCAGCGTTCCCTTCGCTCCTCCCCTCGGGGGCACAGATACGCAGTATTTT. Translation: CSVPFAPPLGGTDTQYF. V and J are TRBV29-1 and TRBJ2-3; possibly TRBD2 for D (5 bases). Trimming left V 5 bases short and J 1 base short, with 22 bases between. The CDR3 consists of 17 residues. In germline, CDR1 is SQVTM, CDR2 ANQGSEA.

This clonotype was detected a few times. The genes are TRBV28 and TRBJ2-1; TRBD2 matches at 13 bases. With V trimmed by 5 bases and J by 11 bases, 9 bases remained unmatched. Per the germline V gene, CDR1 is MDHEN and CDR2 is SYDVKM. The CDR3 loop spans 15 amino acids. CDR3 nucleotide sequence: TGTGCCAGCAGTACCAGACAGGGGACTAGCGGGAAGCAGTTCTTC. It yields the protein CASSTRQGTSGKQFF.

This clonotype was detected a few times. This rearrangement joins TRBV12-3 or TRBV12-4 to TRBJ1-3; TRBD1 matches at 7 bases. The CDR3 is 14 amino acids. J gave up 3 bases and V 6 bases, and 5 bases lay outside the gene matches. The CDR3 sequence is CASSRGSGGNTIYF. The CDR3, as DNA: TGTGCCAGCAGCAGGGGGTCCGGTGGAAACACCATATATTTT.

This clonotype was detected ten times or more. The rearrangement joins TRBV7-9 to TRBJ1-2; TRBD1 matches at 7 bases. The CDR3 extends over 15 amino acids. Trimming cost V 3 bases and J 3 bases; bases outside gene matches: 7. The germline gives CDR1 SEHNR, CDR2 FQNEAQ (reference sequence). The CDR3 DNA follows: TGTGCCAGCAGCTTGCCGACAGGGAGAGACTATGGCTACACCTTC. Translated, it gives CASSLPTGRDYGYTF.

This clonotype has more than one count but fewer than ten. This chain links TRBV7-9 with TRBJ1-1, with D unresolved. V lost 4 bases to trimming and J lost 5 bases, with 11 bases between them. This CDR3 spans 13 amino acids. Germline V gene lookup returns CDR1 SEHNR and CDR2 FQNEAQ (reference sequence). The CDR3 sequence is CASSSPYKTEAFF. Written as DNA, the CDR3 is TGTGCCAGCAGCTCCCCATACAAGACTGAAGCTTTCTTT.

This clonotype was seen a few times. This chain connects TRBV28 to TRBJ2-3; a weak D match, TRBD2 (5 bases). Trimming took off 10 bases at V and 5 bases at J, with 19 bases between the two ends. The CDR3 spans 14 residues. CDR1 and CDR2 from the germline V gene are MDHEN and SYDVKM. The CDR3 here is CATLHSRAGDTQYF. DNA of the CDR3: TGTGCCACCCTTCATTCTCGCGCGGGAGATACGCAGTATTTT.